This T cell receptor (beta chain) was observed in a study of CD8 T cells in ankylosing spondylitis. Study-wide points: For ankylosing spondylitis blood, a TCR beta motif of under ten highly homologous variants appeared characteristic. In synovial fluid and blood from reactive arthritis, some motif variants were previously reported. Disease-linked clones reportedly concentrated significantly in matched ankylosing spondylitis synovial fluid.

Per the germline V gene, CDR1 is ENHRY and CDR2 is SYGVKD. Trimming left V 8 bases short and J 3 bases short, with 11 bases between. The CDR3 covers 12 residues. A note on this clonotype: Its antigen is undetermined.

It was by quantitative 5'-RACE with molecular barcodes that TCR beta libraries were made. TCRdb reanalysed the 5' RACE reads using MiXCR and keeps one entry per CDR3 protein. The sample lists about 240,000 distinct CDR3 sequences; more than 20% were seen once. The sequencing input was blood, either unsorted or a sorted T cell fraction (not recorded which). The TCR was taken from a male donor with ankylosing spondylitis or in good health (not recorded which). The genes are TRBV10-3 and TRBJ2-7; perhaps TRBD2 as D (5 bases). The DNA of the CDR3 is TGTGCCATCGGTCCTAGCAACTACGAGCAGTACTTC. This encodes CAIGPSNYEQYF.